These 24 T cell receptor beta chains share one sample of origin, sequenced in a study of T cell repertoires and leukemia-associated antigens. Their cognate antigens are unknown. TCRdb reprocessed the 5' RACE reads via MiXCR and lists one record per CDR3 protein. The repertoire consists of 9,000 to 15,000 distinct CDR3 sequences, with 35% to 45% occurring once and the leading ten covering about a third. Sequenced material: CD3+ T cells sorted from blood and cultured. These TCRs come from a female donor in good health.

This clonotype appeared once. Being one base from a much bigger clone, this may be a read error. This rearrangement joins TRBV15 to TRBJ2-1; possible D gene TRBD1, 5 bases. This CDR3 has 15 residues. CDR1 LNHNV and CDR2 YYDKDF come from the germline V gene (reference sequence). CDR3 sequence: CATSRDPQGYNEQLF. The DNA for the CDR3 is TGTGCCACCAGCAGAGACCCCCAGGGATACAATGAGCAGCTCTTC.

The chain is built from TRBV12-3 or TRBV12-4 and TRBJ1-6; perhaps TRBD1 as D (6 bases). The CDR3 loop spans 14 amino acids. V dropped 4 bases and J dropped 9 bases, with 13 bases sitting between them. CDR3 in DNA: TGTGCCAGCAGTTCGGGCGGGGGGCGTTCACCCCTCCACTTT. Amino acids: CASSSGGGRSPLHF.

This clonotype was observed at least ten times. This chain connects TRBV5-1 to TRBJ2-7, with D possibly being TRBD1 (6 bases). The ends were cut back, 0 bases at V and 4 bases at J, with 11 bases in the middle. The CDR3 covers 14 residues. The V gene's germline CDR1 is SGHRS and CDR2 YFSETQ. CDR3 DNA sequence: TGCGCCAGCAGCTTGGTTGGGGGCAAGTACGAGCAGTACTTC. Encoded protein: CASSLVGGKYEQYF. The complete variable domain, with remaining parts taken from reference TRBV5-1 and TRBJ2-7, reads KAGVTQTPRYLIKTRGQQVTLSCSPISGHRSVSWYQQTPGQGLQFLFEYFSETQRNKGNFPGRFSGRQFSNSRSEMNVSTLELGDSALYLCASSLVGGKYEQYFGPGTRLTVT.

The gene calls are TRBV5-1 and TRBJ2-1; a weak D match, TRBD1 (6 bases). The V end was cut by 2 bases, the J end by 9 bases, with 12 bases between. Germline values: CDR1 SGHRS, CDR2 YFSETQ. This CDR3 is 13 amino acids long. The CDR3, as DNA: TGCGCCAGCAGCTTCTGGACAGCTCCTGAGCAGTTCTTC. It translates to CASSFWTAPEQFF.

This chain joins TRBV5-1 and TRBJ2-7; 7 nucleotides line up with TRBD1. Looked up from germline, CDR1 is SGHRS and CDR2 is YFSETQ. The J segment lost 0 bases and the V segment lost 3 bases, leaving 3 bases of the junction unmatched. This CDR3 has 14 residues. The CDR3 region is CASSWDSSSYEQYF. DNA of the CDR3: TGCGCCAGCAGCTGGGACAGCAGCTCCTACGAGCAGTACTTC.

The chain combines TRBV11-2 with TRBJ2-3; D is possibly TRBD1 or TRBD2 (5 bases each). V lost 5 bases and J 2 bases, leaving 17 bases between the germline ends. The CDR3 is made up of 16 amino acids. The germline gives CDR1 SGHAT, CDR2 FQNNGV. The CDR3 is CASSPGTDRFTDTQYF. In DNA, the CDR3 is TGTGCCAGCAGCCCCGGGACGGACCGATTCACAGATACGCAGTATTTT.

The CDR3 nucleotides are TGCAGTGCTAGCCCACCAGCCCCAGGGTACAATGAGCAGTTCTTC. Its protein product is CSASPPAPGYNEQFF. V and J are TRBV20-1 and TRBJ2-1; TRBD1 is a possible D gene (5 bases). This CDR3 contains 15 residues. V lost 3 bases and J lost 4, with 16 bases in between. CDR1 and CDR2 from the germline V gene are DFQATT and SNEGSKA (reference sequence).

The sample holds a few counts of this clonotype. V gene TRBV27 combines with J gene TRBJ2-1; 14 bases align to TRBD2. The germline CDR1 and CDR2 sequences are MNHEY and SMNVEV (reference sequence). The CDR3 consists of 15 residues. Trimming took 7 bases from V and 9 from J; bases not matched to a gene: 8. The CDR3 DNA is TGTGCCAGCACCGAGGGACTAGCGGGAGCGGGTGAGCAGTTCTTC. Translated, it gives CASTEGLAGAGEQFF.

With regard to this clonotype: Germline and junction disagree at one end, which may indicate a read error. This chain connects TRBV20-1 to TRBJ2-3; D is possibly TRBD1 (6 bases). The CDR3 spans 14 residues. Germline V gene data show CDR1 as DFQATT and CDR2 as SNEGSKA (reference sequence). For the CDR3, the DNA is TGCAGCGCTAGAGATCGGCAGGGGCCAGATACGCAGTATTTT. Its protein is CSARDRQGPDTQYF.

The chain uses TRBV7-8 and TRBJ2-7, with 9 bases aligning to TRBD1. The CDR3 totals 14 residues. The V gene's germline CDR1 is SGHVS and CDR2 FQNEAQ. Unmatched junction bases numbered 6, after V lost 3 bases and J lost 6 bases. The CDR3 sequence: CASSFDRGRPEQYF. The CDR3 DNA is TGTGCCAGCAGCTTTGACAGGGGGAGGCCCGAGCAGTACTTC.

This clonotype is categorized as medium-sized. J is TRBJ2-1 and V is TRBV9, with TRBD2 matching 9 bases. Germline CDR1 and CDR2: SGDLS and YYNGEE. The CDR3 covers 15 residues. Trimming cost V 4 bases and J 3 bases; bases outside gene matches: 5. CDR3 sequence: CASSQTSGLYNEQFF. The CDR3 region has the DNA TGTGCCAGCAGCCAGACTAGCGGACTCTACAATGAGCAGTTCTTC.

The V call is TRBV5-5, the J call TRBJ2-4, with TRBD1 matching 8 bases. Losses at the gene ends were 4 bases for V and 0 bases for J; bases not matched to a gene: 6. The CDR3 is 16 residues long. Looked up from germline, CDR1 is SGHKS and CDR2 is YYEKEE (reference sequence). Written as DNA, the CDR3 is TGTGCCAGCAGCCATCCAGGGGGCTCAGCCAAAAACATTCAGTACTTC. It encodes CASSHPGGSAKNIQYF.

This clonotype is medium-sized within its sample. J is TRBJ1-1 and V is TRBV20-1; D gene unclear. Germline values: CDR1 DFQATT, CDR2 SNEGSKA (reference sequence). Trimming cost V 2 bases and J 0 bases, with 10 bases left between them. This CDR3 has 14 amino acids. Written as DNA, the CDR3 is TGCAGTGCTAGACCCCCATCTATGAACACTGAAGCTTTCTTT. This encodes CSARPPSMNTEAFF.

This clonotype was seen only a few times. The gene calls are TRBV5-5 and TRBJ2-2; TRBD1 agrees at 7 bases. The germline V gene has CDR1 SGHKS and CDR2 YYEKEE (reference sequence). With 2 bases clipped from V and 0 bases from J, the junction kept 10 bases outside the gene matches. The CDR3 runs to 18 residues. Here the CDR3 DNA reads TGTGCCAGCAGCTTTAGAACTCGACAGGGCCCGAACACCGGGGAGCTGTTTTTT. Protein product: CASSFRTRQGPNTGELFF.

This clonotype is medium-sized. As DNA, the CDR3 is TGTGCCAGCAGGGCGACCGGAAGGAGGGGAAAACTGTTTTTT. This gives the protein CASRATGRRGKLFF. V usage is TRBV11-2 and J usage is TRBJ1-4, with a tentative D call TRBD1 (5 bases). The CDR3 spans 14 residues. Germline V gene data show CDR1 as SGHAT and CDR2 as FQNNGV. V lost 6 bases to trimming and J lost 10 bases, with 18 bases between them.

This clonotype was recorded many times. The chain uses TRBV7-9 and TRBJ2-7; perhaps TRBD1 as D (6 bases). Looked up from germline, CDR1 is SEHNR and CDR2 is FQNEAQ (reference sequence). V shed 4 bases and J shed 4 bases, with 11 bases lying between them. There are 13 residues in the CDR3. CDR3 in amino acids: CASSWDKGYEQYF. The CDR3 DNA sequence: TGTGCCAGCAGCTGGGACAAGGGATACGAGCAGTACTTC.

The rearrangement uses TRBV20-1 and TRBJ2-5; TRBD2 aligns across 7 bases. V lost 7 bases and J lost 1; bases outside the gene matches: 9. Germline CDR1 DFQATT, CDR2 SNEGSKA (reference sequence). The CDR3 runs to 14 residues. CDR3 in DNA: TGCAGTGTTTTTGCGGGAGTTATCCAAGAGACCCAGTACTTC. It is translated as CSVFAGVIQETQYF.

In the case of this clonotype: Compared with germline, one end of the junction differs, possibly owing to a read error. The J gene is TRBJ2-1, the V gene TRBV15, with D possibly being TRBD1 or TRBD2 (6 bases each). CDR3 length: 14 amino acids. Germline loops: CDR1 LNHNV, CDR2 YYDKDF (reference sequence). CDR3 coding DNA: TGTGCCGCCAGCAGGGGCACTAGCTCAGGTGAGCAGTTCTTC. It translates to CAASRGTSSGEQFF.

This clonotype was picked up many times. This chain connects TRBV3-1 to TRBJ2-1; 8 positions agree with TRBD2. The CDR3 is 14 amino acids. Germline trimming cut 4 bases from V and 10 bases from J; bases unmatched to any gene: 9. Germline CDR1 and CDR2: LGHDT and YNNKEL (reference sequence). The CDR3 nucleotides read TGTGCCAGCAGCCCAGCGGGAGATGTTCGGGAGCAGTTCTTC. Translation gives CASSPAGDVREQFF.

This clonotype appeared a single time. The CDR3 is CASSQGRLVPYEQYF. The CDR3, as DNA: TGTGCCAGCAGCCAAGGTCGACTAGTCCCCTACGAGCAGTACTTC. J is TRBJ2-7 and V is TRBV4-2; tentatively, D is TRBD2 (6 bases). Germline CDR1 and CDR2: LGHNA and YNFKEQ. V lost 1 base, J lost 2 bases, and 12 bases lay in between. CDR3 length equals 15 residues.

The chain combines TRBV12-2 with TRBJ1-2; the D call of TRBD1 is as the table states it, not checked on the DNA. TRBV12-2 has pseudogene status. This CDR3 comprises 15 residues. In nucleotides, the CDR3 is TGTGCAAGTCTCCCGGGTGAGGGAGCTAACTATGGCTACACCTTT. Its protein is CASLPGEGANYGYTF.

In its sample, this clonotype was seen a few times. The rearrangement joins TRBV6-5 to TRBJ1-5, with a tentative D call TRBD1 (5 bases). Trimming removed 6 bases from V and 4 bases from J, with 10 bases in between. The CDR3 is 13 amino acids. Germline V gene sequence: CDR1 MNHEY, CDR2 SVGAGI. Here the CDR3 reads CASRLTENQPQHF. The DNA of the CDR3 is TGTGCCAGCAGACTGACAGAGAATCAGCCCCAGCATTTT.

CDR3 coding DNA: TGTGCCAGCAGTTCCTCGAGGGAGTTGTCGACAGATACGCAGTATTTT. The encoded protein is CASSSSRELSTDTQYF. This chain uses TRBV28 with TRBJ2-3; D is possibly TRBD2 (5 bases). This CDR3 region has 16 residues. Germline-derived CDR1 and CDR2 are MDHEN and SYDVKM. Trimming shortened V by 4 bases and J by 3 bases, and 17 bases separated the two germline ends.

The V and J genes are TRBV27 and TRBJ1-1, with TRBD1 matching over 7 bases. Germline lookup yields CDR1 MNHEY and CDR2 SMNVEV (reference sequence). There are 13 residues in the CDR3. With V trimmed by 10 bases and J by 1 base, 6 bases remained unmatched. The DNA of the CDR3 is TGTGCCACCCTGACAGGGCCGAACACTGAAGCTTTCTTT. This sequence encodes CATLTGPNTEAFF.